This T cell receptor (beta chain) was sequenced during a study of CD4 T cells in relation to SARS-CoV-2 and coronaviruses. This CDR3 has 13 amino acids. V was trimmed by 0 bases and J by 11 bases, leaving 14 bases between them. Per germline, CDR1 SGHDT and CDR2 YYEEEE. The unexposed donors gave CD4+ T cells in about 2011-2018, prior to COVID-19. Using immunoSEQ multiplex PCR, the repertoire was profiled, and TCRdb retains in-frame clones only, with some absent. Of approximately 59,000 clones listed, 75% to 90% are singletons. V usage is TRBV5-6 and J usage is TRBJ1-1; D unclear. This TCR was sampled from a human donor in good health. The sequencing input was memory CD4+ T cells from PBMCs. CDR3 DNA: TGTGCCAGCAGCTTGGTGGTTTCCAACGATGCTTTCTTT. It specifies CASSLVVSNDAFF.